This TCR beta chain was sequenced in a study of blood T cell repertoires in COVID-19. Turning to the study itself: The samples span acute and convalescent COVID-19 from the United States, Italy and Spain. T cells, B-cell-depleted T cells, or PBMCs supplied cDNA or gDNA.

With 0 bases removed from V and 5 bases from J, the gap between germline ends came to 16 bases. CDR3 size: 16 residues. Per the germline V gene, CDR1 is LGHDT and CDR2 is YNNKEL (reference sequence). As handled by the study authors: Estimates of nucleated cell counts were drawn from the amplification of reference gene primers. The method was immunoSEQ multiplex PCR; TCRdb's version includes in-frame clones alone and lacks a portion of them. The V and J calls and clone size are taken from that table; D and trimming were inferred from the DNA. In the table there are about 150,000 clones, approximately 80% of which are singletons.

The sequence came from a woman between 55 and 75 years old with acute or convalescent COVID-19. The J gene is TRBJ1-2, the V gene TRBV3-1 (or the pseudogene TRBV3-2), with D perhaps matching TRBD1 (6 bases). Input material: peripheral blood. Here the CDR3 reads CASSQDQLQGIYGYTF. CDR3 DNA: TGTGCCAGCAGCCAAGATCAGTTACAGGGAATTTATGGCTACACCTTC.